The rows below give T cell receptor beta chains drawn from one sample of a study of immune cell composition in non-small cell lung cancer. The protocol was immunoSEQ multiplex PCR, while the TCRdb copy is restricted to in-frame clones and leaves out a portion. The profile shows around 1,700 clones, roughly two thirds of them singletons. Sample: non-adjacent lung tissue. Receptor source: a human donor with non-small cell lung cancer. Both conserved end residues are part of each CDR3. Each record gives: J gene, D gene, clone size, V gene, CDR3 DNA, CDR3 protein. The D gene is left open where the match is weak. The size field is filled for only some rows; it gives once, few, many or a size class.

TRBJ1-3 . . TRBV18 TGTGCCAGCTCACCTGCGAGGGACTCTGGAAACACCATATATTTT CASSPARDSGNTIYF
TRBJ2-1 TRBD2 once TRBV7-7 TGTGCCAGCAGCTTAGATCCTAGCGGAACAGATGAGCAGTTCTTC CASSLDPSGTDEQFF
TRBJ1-2 . . TRBV29-1 TGCAGCGTTGAAGTGCCTCCAGGGGTCTATGGCTACACCTTC CSVEVPPGVYGYTF
TRBJ2-2 . . TRBV6-9 TGTGCCAGCAGCCCCGGACTATACACCGGGGAGCTGTTTTTT CASSPGLYTGELFF
TRBJ2-5 TRBD1 . TRBV19 TGTGCCAGTAGTACCCAGGGGGTACAGGAGACCCAGTACTTC CASSTQGVQETQYF
TRBJ2-7 TRBD1 . TRBV7-9 TGTGCCAGCAGCAAAGGACAGGTACTCTCCTACGAGCAGTACTTC CASSKGQVLSYEQYF
TRBJ2-7 . few TRBV19 TGTGCCACCGCGGACCGGGGCGAGCAGTACTTC CATADRGEQYF
TRBJ2-1 TRBD1 . TRBV5-1 TGCGCCAGCAGCGATCAAGGACAGGGGGCCTACAATGAGCAGTTCTTC CASSDQGQGAYNEQFF
TRBJ2-7 . few TRBV28 TGTGCCAGCAGTTTCTGGGCAGCCTCTCGGATGTCGGCCGAGCAGTACTTC CASSFWAASRMSAEQYF
TRBJ2-5 . . TRBV7-9 TGTGCCAGCAGCCCTCGGGCAGGGCTCGAGACCCAGTACTTC CASSPRAGLETQYF
TRBJ2-3 TRBD1 . TRBV29-1 TGCAGCGTGGGCGAGCCGGGACAGAGCACAGATACGCAGTATTTT CSVGEPGQSTDTQYF
TRBJ1-2 TRBD1 once TRBV9 TGTGCCAGCAGTGCCGGCCGGGACAGGGGGCTTGGCTACACCTTC CASSAGRDRGLGYTF
TRBJ2-3 . once TRBV11-3 TGTGCCAGCAGCTCCGGTTTAGGGCAGGGGATTATCACAGATACGCAGTATTTT CASSSGLGQGIITDTQYF
TRBJ2-7 . large TRBV6-1 TGTGCCAGCAGTTCCATAACCGACAGCGCCTACGAGCAGTACTTC CASSSITDSAYEQYF
TRBJ1-6 . . TRBV6-5 TGTGCCAGCAGTTACTCGCAGGGATCACCCCTCCACTTT CASSYSQGSPLHF